The 30 T cell receptor beta chains reported below all come from one sample, sequenced in a study of blood T cells in healthy people across ages. PCR was performed a second time for about 6 to 11 cycles using a sample-barcoded 5' primer and a J-beta primer mix. A single record per CDR3 protein comes from TCRdb applying MiXCR to the 5' RACE reads. Of more than 650,000 distinct CDR3 sequences listed, around half are singletons. Sequenced material: blood. The receptors originated from a man older than 75 in good health.

This clonotype has just a few counts. The chain uses TRBV6-2 or TRBV6-3 and TRBJ1-5; weak D call: TRBD1 (6 bases). Germline V gene sequence: CDR1 MNHEY, CDR2 SVGEGT. V was clipped by 2 bases and J by 0 bases, with 11 bases between them. This CDR3 comprises 16 residues. The CDR3 reads CASSYPLGASNQPQHF. The CDR3 DNA reads TGTGCCAGCAGTTACCCCCTGGGGGCTAGCAATCAGCCCCAGCATTTT.

In regard to this clonotype: The junction departs from the called germline gene at one end, perhaps through a read error. V usage is TRBV24-1 and J usage is TRBJ2-7; D gene ambiguous. This CDR3 is built from 13 residues. Germline V lookup: CDR1 KGHDR, CDR2 SFDVKD. CDR3 protein: CATSGGSLSEQYF. The CDR3 DNA follows: TGTGCCACGAGTGGCGGATCCCTTTCCGAGCAGTACTTC.

This clonotype showed up just a few times. This chain joins TRBV28 and TRBJ2-6; D call uncertain. CDR3 length: 17 residues. CDR1 is MDHEN, CDR2 SYDVKM, per germline. With 6 bases removed from V and 0 bases from J, the gap between germline ends came to 15 bases. The CDR3 spells CASSPAGRSSGANVLTF. For the CDR3, the DNA is TGTGCCAGCAGCCCCGCCGGCAGATCCTCTGGGGCCAACGTCCTGACTTTC.

The CDR3 loop is CASSSQGAQGQPQHF. The DNA for the CDR3 is TGTGCCAGCAGTTCCCAGGGGGCGCAGGGTCAGCCCCAGCATTTT. The chain recombines TRBV27 with TRBJ1-5, with 8 positions matching TRBD1. The CDR3 has 15 amino acids. The V segment lost 4 bases and the J segment 6 bases; nucleotides outside the gene matches: 8. Germline V gene lookup returns CDR1 MNHEY and CDR2 SMNVEV (reference sequence).

The gene calls are TRBV27 and TRBJ2-7, with 8 bases matching TRBD1. This CDR3 is 17 amino acids long. Looked up from germline, CDR1 is MNHEY and CDR2 is SMNVEV (reference sequence). V shed 3 bases, J shed 0 bases, and the junction held 10 bases outside the gene matches. This chain's CDR3 is CASSFSTRTGSSYEQYF. Here the CDR3 DNA reads TGTGCCAGCAGTTTCTCCACCAGGACAGGGAGCTCCTACGAGCAGTACTTC.

The rearrangement uses TRBV18 and TRBJ2-4, with TRBD2 matching 12 bases. The J call is uncertain, as TRBJ2-7 better fits the DNA end. This CDR3 is built from 16 residues. Germline loops: CDR1 KGHSH, CDR2 LQKENI. The CDR3 reads CASSPRGLAGTYEQYF. CDR3 bases: TGTGCCAGCTCACCTCGTGGACTAGCGGGGACCTACGAGCAGTACTTC.

Only a few counts were recorded for this clonotype. The V call is TRBV3-1, the J call TRBJ2-3; D remains ambiguous. V was trimmed by 4 bases and J by 14 bases, leaving 13 bases between them. CDR3 size: 11 residues. Germline V gives CDR1 LGHDT, CDR2 YNNKEL (reference sequence). The CDR3 nucleotides read TGTGCCAGCAGCCTCAGAGGTTCCGCGTATTTT. It translates to CASSLRGSAYF.

The V call is TRBV20-1, the J call TRBJ2-1; D ambiguous. CDR1 is DFQATT and CDR2 is SNEGSKA in the germline V gene (reference sequence). The ends were cut back, 6 bases at V and 9 bases at J, with 18 bases in the middle. The CDR3 covers 13 residues. The CDR3 DNA reads TGCAGTGCCACATTGATGGTCGGCGCTGAGCAGTTCTTC. Translated, it gives CSATLMVGAEQFF.

The chain joins TRBV6-1 to TRBJ1-1, with TRBD1 matching over 10 bases. The V gene end was trimmed by 7 bases and the J gene end by 1 base; junction bases not matched to a gene: 9. The CDR3 length is 16 residues. The germline CDR1 and CDR2 sequences are MNHNS and SASEGT. CDR3 DNA sequence: TGTGCCAGCAATCGAGGACAGGGGGACACGAACACTGAAGCTTTCTTT. Protein: CASNRGQGDTNTEAFF.

The chain joins TRBV28 to TRBJ2-7; TRBD1 might be the D (5 bases). The CDR3 is made up of 13 amino acids. The germline V gene encodes CDR1 MDHEN and CDR2 SYDVKM. Trimming removed 5 bases at V and 2 bases at J, with 10 bases between. CDR3 DNA: TGTGCCAGCAGTATTGACAGCGCCTACGAGCAGTACTTC. Encoded protein: CASSIDSAYEQYF.

This clonotype was detected once. V and J are TRBV27 and TRBJ1-5; D is ambiguous. CDR1 MNHEY and CDR2 SMNVEV come from the germline V gene (reference sequence). V was clipped by 5 bases and J by 0 bases, with 11 bases between them. This CDR3 is 15 amino acids long. This CDR3 is CASSPEIYSNQPQHF. The CDR3 region has the DNA TGTGCCAGCAGTCCTGAAATTTATAGCAATCAGCCCCAGCATTTT.

The rearrangement joins TRBV6-6 to TRBJ2-5; 7 nucleotides line up with TRBD2. Germline loops: CDR1 MNHNY, CDR2 SVGAGI (reference sequence). The V segment lost 2 bases and the J segment 7 bases; nucleotides outside the gene matches: 16. The CDR3 consists of 17 residues. The CDR3 loop is CASSYAGASGGIGTQYF. CDR3 nucleotide sequence: TGTGCCAGCAGTTACGCTGGGGCTAGCGGTGGCATTGGGACCCAGTACTTC.

The chain carries TRBV7-3 and TRBJ1-1; TRBD1 agrees at 7 bases. The V gene end was trimmed by 1 base and the J gene end by 1 base; junction bases not matched to a gene: 3. From germline, CDR1 is SGHTA and CDR2 FQGTGA. The length of the CDR3 is 15 residues. Written as DNA, the CDR3 is TGTGCCAGCAGCTTAAATCACAGGGGGAACACTGAAGCTTTCTTT. Translation gives CASSLNHRGNTEAFF.

The CDR3 DNA sequence: TGTGCCAGCAGTCCTCGTAGTCCTATCGACCGCGAGCAGTACTTC. Protein: CASSPRSPIDREQYF. V gene TRBV6-5 combines with J gene TRBJ2-4; D ambiguous. The J call is doubtful: the DNA matches TRBJ2-7 better. This CDR3 has 15 residues. The V gene's germline CDR1 is MNHEY and CDR2 SVGAGI.

This chain uses TRBV18 with TRBJ1-2; D not resolved. V was trimmed by 3 bases and J by 4 bases, leaving 18 bases between them. The germline V gene has CDR1 KGHSH and CDR2 LQKENI. The CDR3 is 16 amino acids. In DNA, the CDR3 is TGTGCCAGCTCACCCGCTGTTTCCCACGAGTTCTATGGCTACACCTTC. Protein: CASSPAVSHEFYGYTF.

Points on this clonotype: Its ends do not fully match the called genes, so a read error is possible. The gene calls are TRBV5-1 and TRBJ1-2; 7 nucleotides align to TRBD1. CDR1 is SGHRS and CDR2 is YFSETQ in the germline V gene. This CDR3 has 12 amino acids. The CDR3 loop reads CASSLAEGGYTF. The CDR3 nucleotides are TGCGCCAGCAGCTTGGCCGAAGGGGGCTACACTTTC.

This clonotype was recorded a few times. This chain uses TRBV12-3 or TRBV12-4 with TRBJ2-2; 7 bases are a match to TRBD2. The CDR3 runs to 14 residues. Losses at the gene ends were 6 bases for V and 2 bases for J; bases not matched to a gene: 3. In DNA, the CDR3 is TGTGCCAGCAGAAGCGGGACTAACACCGGGGAGCTGTTTTTT. Translated: CASRSGTNTGELFF.

V is TRBV16 and J is TRBJ1-6; weak D call: TRBD1 (6 bases). The CDR3 runs 14 residues. CDR1 is KGHSY and CDR2 is FQNENV in the germline V gene. The germline V and J ends were trimmed by 5 bases and 7 bases, with 12 bases remaining between them. The DNA of the CDR3 is TGTGCCAGCAGCGTAGAAGACAGGAATTCACCCCTCCACTTT. It translates to CASSVEDRNSPLHF. Drawing the rest from reference TRBV16 and TRBJ1-6, the complete variable domain is GEEVAQTPKHLVRGEGQKAKLYCAPIKGHSYVFWYQQVLKNEFKFLISFQNENVFDETGMPKERFSAKCLPNSPCSLEIQATKLEDSAVYFCASSVEDRNSPLHFGNGTRLTVT.

V gene TRBV7-2 combines with J gene TRBJ2-7; D perhaps matches TRBD2 (6 bases). The CDR3 has 16 amino acids. The ends were cut back, 5 bases at V and 9 bases at J, with 26 bases in the middle. The V gene's germline CDR1 is SGHTA and CDR2 FQGNSA. The CDR3 DNA follows: TGTGCCAGCAGCGCGTTAGGCGCGGGATATGTGGTTGGGCAGTACTTC. Protein sequence: CASSALGAGYVVGQYF.

The rearrangement joins TRBV5-1 to TRBJ2-7, with unresolved D. The CDR3 totals 13 residues. Deletions cut 1 base from V and 3 bases from J, with 8 bases between. The germline V gene has CDR1 SGHRS and CDR2 YFSETQ. Here the CDR3 DNA reads TGCGCCAGCAGCTTGCTCGGAGTCTACGAGCAGTACTTC. This encodes CASSLLGVYEQYF. Variable domain in full (rest from reference TRBV5-1 and TRBJ2-7): KAGVTQTPRYLIKTRGQQVTLSCSPISGHRSVSWYQQTPGQGLQFLFEYFSETQRNKGNFPGRFSGRQFSNSRSEMNVSTLELGDSALYLCASSLLGVYEQYFGPGTRLTVT.

The chain recombines TRBV14 with TRBJ2-1; 9 bases agree with TRBD2. The CDR3 totals 15 residues. The germline V gene has CDR1 SGHDN and CDR2 FVKESK. With V trimmed by 5 bases and J by 3 bases, 5 bases remained unmatched. This CDR3 reads CASSASGTIYNEQFF. CDR3 nucleotides: TGTGCCAGCAGCGCTAGCGGGACCATCTACAATGAGCAGTTCTTC.

The chain is built from TRBV12-3 or TRBV12-4 and TRBJ1-2; possibly TRBD1 for D (5 bases). The V end lost 4 bases, the J end lost 7 bases, and 19 bases lay between the germline ends. The CDR3 has 15 residues. CDR3 nucleotide sequence: TGTGCCAGCAGTTCTTGGAGGGGTTCAGACGGTGGCTACACCTTC. Translated, it gives CASSSWRGSDGGYTF.

This clonotype came up a few times. This chain links TRBV7-2 with TRBJ2-1, with TRBD2 identical over 9 bases. Trimming removed 1 base from V and 5 bases from J; junction bases left unmatched: 9. The CDR3 totals 17 residues. Germline V lookup: CDR1 SGHTA, CDR2 FQGNSA. CDR3 bases: TGTGCCAGCAGCTTAGTTGGGGTAGCTAGCGGGAACAATGAGCAGTTCTTC. Protein sequence: CASSLVGVASGNNEQFF.

The J gene is TRBJ2-3, the V gene TRBV3-1; 11 bases line up with TRBD2. Germline trimming cut 4 bases from V and 3 bases from J; bases unmatched to any gene: 9. Germline assignment: CDR1 LGHDT and CDR2 YNNKEL (reference sequence). There are 17 residues in the CDR3. The CDR3 DNA sequence: TGTGCCAGCAGCCGGTTTATACTAGCGGGAGTGACAGATACGCAGTATTTT. Translation gives CASSRFILAGVTDTQYF.

The chain is built from TRBV7-2 and TRBJ1-4; no firm D call. The CDR3 consists of 16 residues. Trimming removed 4 bases at V and 8 bases at J, with 20 bases between. The germline V gene encodes CDR1 SGHTA and CDR2 FQGNSA. CDR3 sequence reads: CASSSYFAGHGEKLFF. For the CDR3, the DNA is TGTGCCAGCAGCTCTTATTTCGCCGGCCATGGGGAAAAACTGTTTTTT.

The genes are TRBV5-1 and TRBJ2-6, with no clear D. This CDR3 comprises 16 residues. Germline V lookup: CDR1 SGHRS, CDR2 YFSETQ. Trimming removed 4 bases at V and 0 bases at J, with 11 bases between. The CDR3 here is CASSETVASGANVLTF. The CDR3 nucleotides read TGCGCCAGCAGCGAGACGGTTGCCTCTGGGGCCAACGTCCTGACTTTC.

A note on this clonotype: Germline is not matched at one junction end, which may reflect a read error. This sequence joins TRBV6-5 and TRBJ2-5; the match to TRBD2 covers 13 bases. With the DNA end fitting TRBJ2-7 better, the J assignment may be wrong. This CDR3 region has 13 residues. Germline V CDR1 and CDR2: MNHEY, SVGAGI. Here the CDR3 reads CARRTSGSYEQYF. The CDR3 DNA reads TGTGCCCGCAGGACTAGCGGGAGTTACGAGCAGTACTTC.

The chain recombines TRBV7-6 with TRBJ2-3; 9 bases agree with TRBD2. Losses at the gene ends were 4 bases for V and 0 bases for J; bases not matched to a gene: 14. Germline CDR1 and CDR2: SGHVS and FNYEAQ. CDR3 size: 19 residues. The DNA of the CDR3 is TGTGCCAGCAGCTACGATAGCGGGAGAGTTTCCGCTAGCACAGATACGCAGTATTTT. It specifies CASSYDSGRVSASTDTQYF.

This clonotype was seen ten or more times. This chain uses TRBV4-2 with TRBJ2-7; the D is unclear. The CDR3 extends over 15 amino acids. Trimming shortened V by 0 bases and J by 3 bases, and 12 bases separated the two germline ends. CDR1 is LGHNA and CDR2 is YNFKEQ in the germline V gene. For the CDR3, the DNA is TGTGCCAGCAGCCAAGATTCGGCTGCTTACTACGAGCAGTACTTC. Translated: CASSQDSAAYYEQYF.

This sequence joins TRBV20-1 and TRBJ2-1, with TRBD2 matching over 9 bases. Looked up from germline, CDR1 is DFQATT and CDR2 is SNEGSKA (reference sequence). There are 17 residues in the CDR3. Trimming at V came to 3 bases and at J to 8 bases, leaving 17 bases not matched to a gene. CDR3: CSARTPSAGGPRDEQFF. CDR3 sequence (DNA): TGCAGTGCTAGGACCCCGTCGGCGGGAGGGCCTCGCGATGAGCAGTTCTTC.